The text below deals with one TCR beta chain. Sequenced by immunoSEQ multiplex PCR; TCRdb stores in-frame clones only, minus some. This table holds approximately 340,000 clones, 85% found once. This specimen belongs to a study of Ad26.COV2.S vaccination and SARS-CoV-2 variants. Germline CDR1 and CDR2: MGHRA and YSYEKL. Trimming left V 2 bases short and J 0 bases short, with 8 bases between. The CDR3 totals 15 residues. Treatment meaning: 19 received Ad26.COV2.S at low or high dose, single or two shots; about 5 received placebo; per-sample allocation not given. The samples date from day 63 after the first vaccine or placebo injection. Spike of the Wuhan-strain SARS-CoV-2 was expressed by an Ad26 vector, which formed the vaccine.

The specimen was peripheral blood, collected in a trial of Ad26.COV2.S vaccine versus placebo. The chain carries TRBV4-1 and TRBJ2-1; a weak D match, TRBD1 (5 bases). The receptor was isolated from a person between 18 and 60 years old who received the Ad26.COV2.S COVID-19 vaccine or a placebo. CDR3 residues: CASSQSTGSYNEQFF. The CDR3 region has the DNA TGCGCCAGCAGCCAAAGTACAGGCTCCTACAATGAGCAGTTCTTC.